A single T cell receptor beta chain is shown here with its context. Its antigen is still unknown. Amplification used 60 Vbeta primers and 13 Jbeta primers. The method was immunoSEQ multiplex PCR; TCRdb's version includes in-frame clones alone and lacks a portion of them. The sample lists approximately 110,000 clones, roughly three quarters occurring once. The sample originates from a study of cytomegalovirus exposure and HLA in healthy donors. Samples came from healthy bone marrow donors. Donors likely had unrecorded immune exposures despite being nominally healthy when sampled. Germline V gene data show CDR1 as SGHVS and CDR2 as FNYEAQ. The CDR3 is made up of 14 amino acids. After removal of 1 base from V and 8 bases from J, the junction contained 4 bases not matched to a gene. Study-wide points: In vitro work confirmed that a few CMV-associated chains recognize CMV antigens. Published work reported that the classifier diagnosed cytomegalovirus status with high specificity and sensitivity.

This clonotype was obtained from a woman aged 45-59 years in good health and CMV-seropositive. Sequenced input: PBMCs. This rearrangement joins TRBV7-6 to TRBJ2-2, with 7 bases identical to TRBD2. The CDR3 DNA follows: TGTGCCAGCAGCTTAGGCGGGGGAGTGGGGGAGCTGTTTTTT. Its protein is CASSLGGGVGELFF.